These T cell receptor beta chains were read from a single sample in a study of T cell changes during pregnancy in multiple sclerosis. The data were produced by immunoSEQ multiplex PCR, yet TCRdb's version contains in-frame clones alone and is incomplete. The sample yields about 60,000 clones, roughly 87% seen once. The material was peripheral blood, obtained in the third trimester of pregnancy. These receptors came from a female donor in good health, enrolled as a control in a pregnancy study. CDR3s include the opening cysteine and the closing phenylalanine or tryptophan. A D gene is named only where the DNA matches it firmly. Expanded clones are given a class, and other clones once, few, many or no size at all.

v_call: TRBV29-1
d_call: NA
clone_size: NA
j_call: TRBJ1-5
cdr3_length: 13
cdr3_nt: TGCAGCGTTGAAGAGGACAGATATCAGCCCCAGCATTTT
cdr3_aa: CSVEEDRYQPQHF

v_call: TRBV14
d_call: TRBD1
clone_size: NA
j_call: TRBJ2-1
cdr3_length: 19
cdr3_nt: TGTGCCAGCAGCCAGACAGGGGGCACCGGGACTCGCCCCTACAATGAGCAGTTCTTC
cdr3_aa: CASSQTGGTGTRPYNEQFF

v_call: TRBV30
d_call: TRBD1
clone_size: NA
j_call: TRBJ2-7
cdr3_length: 14
cdr3_nt: TGTGCCTGGAGGTACGGGACAGCGGACTACGAGCAGTACTTC
cdr3_aa: CAWRYGTADYEQYF

v_call: TRBV5-1
d_call: TRBD1
clone_size: NA
j_call: TRBJ2-7
cdr3_length: 14
cdr3_nt: TGCGCCAGCAGCTTGGCAGGGGGCCCCTACGAGCAGTACTTC
cdr3_aa: CASSLAGGPYEQYF

v_call: TRBV4-1
d_call: TRBD2
clone_size: NA
j_call: TRBJ2-1
cdr3_length: 18
cdr3_nt: TGCGCCAGCAGCCAAGATGTAGTTGGGACTAGCGCGTACAATGAGCAGTTCTTC
cdr3_aa: CASSQDVVGTSAYNEQFF

v_call: TRBV9
d_call: TRBD2
clone_size: NA
j_call: TRBJ2-1
cdr3_length: 17
cdr3_nt: TGTGCCAGCAGCAAGACTAGCGGGGGGGACTATTACAATGAGCAGTTCTTC
cdr3_aa: CASSKTSGGDYYNEQFF

v_call: TRBV6-5
d_call: NA
clone_size: once
j_call: TRBJ1-5
cdr3_length: 12
cdr3_nt: TGTGCCAGCCGGGCAGGGAGGCAGCCCCAGCATTTT
cdr3_aa: CASRAGRQPQHF

v_call: TRBV12-5
d_call: NA
clone_size: once
j_call: TRBJ1-4
cdr3_length: 17
cdr3_nt: TGTGCTAGTGGCACTGATCAAGGCGGGGGGGGGCATGAAAAACTGTTTTTT
cdr3_aa: CASGTDQGGGGHEKLFF

v_call: TRBV7-9
d_call: NA
clone_size: NA
j_call: TRBJ1-1
cdr3_length: 14
cdr3_nt: TGTGCCAGCAGCTTACAGACTATGAACACTGAAGCTTTCTTT
cdr3_aa: CASSLQTMNTEAFF

v_call: TRBV7-2
d_call: NA
clone_size: NA
j_call: TRBJ2-6
cdr3_length: 14
cdr3_nt: TGTGCCAGCAGGCAGAACTCTGGGGCCAACGTCCTGACTTTC
cdr3_aa: CASRQNSGANVLTF